These T cell receptor beta chains were read from a single sample in a study of T cells after yellow fever vaccination. TCRdb re-analysed the 5' RACE reads in MiXCR, keeping a single row per CDR3 protein. The sample has some 390,000 distinct CDR3 sequences; more than 5.5% are singletons. Sequenced material: PBMCs, taken 5 days after the yellow fever booster vaccination. These receptors were taken from a man between 25 and 39 years old who received the YFV17D yellow fever vaccine. Each CDR3 is given without its conserved first and last residue. Each record gives: V gene, clone size, J gene, CDR3 protein. Some rows have no size entry. The others give once, few or many, or a class for an expanded clone.

V: TRBV28; size: many; J: TRBJ2-2; CDR3: ASSLFPSQTNTGELF
V: TRBV5-4; size: .; J: TRBJ2-1; CDR3: ASGLRELRNEQF
V: TRBV6-5; size: many; J: TRBJ2-7; CDR3: ASSGTSGQNYEQY
V: TRBV7-2; size: .; J: TRBJ2-2; CDR3: ASSFVAGELF
V: TRBV12-3/TRBV12-4; size: many; J: TRBJ2-7; CDR3: ASATVPGTLQYEQY
V: TRBV4-2; size: many; J: TRBJ2-3; CDR3: ASSQDPGSTDTQY
V: TRBV19; size: .; J: TRBJ2-7; CDR3: ASSPDGSSYEQY
V: TRBV20-1; size: .; J: TRBJ2-6; CDR3: SASPGSGANVLT
V: TRBV7-2; size: many; J: TRBJ2-7; CDR3: ASSLISGTGEQY
V: TRBV7-9; size: many; J: TRBJ2-7; CDR3: ASSQYRFYEQY
V: TRBV10-3; size: few; J: TRBJ2-3; CDR3: AISESQGRDTQY
V: TRBV20-1; size: few; J: TRBJ2-7; CDR3: SARDPGSHEGYEQY
V: TRBV4-3; size: many; J: TRBJ2-3; CDR3: ASSQVAGVGRGTDTQY
V: TRBV20-1; size: .; J: TRBJ1-1; CDR3: SFWGQGPCMNTEAF
V: TRBV2; size: few; J: TRBJ2-1; CDR3: ASKQGAEQF
V: TRBV14; size: few; J: TRBJ2-1; CDR3: ASSQQGAYNEQF
V: TRBV10-3; size: many; J: TRBJ2-1; CDR3: AIRGPSYNEQF
V: TRBV20-1; size: many; J: TRBJ2-1; CDR3: SARQSSYNEQF
V: TRBV6-1; size: few; J: TRBJ2-2; CDR3: ASLTRALGVRRAGELF
V: TRBV6-2/TRBV6-3; size: many; J: TRBJ2-1; CDR3: ASSYAYWSGRAYNEQF
V: TRBV3-1; size: many; J: TRBJ2-1; CDR3: ASGLAGREQF
V: TRBV24-1; size: .; J: TRBJ1-5; CDR3: ATSDGGRRVFQPQH
V: TRBV19; size: few; J: TRBJ2-7; CDR3: ASSIASSYEQY
V: TRBV7-6; size: .; J: TRBJ1-1; CDR3: ASARGARTEAF
V: TRBV7-2; size: many; J: TRBJ2-1; CDR3: ASSLGASGLSYNEQF
V: TRBV7-3; size: many; J: TRBJ2-2; CDR3: ASSFPGTPAGELF
V: TRBV24-1; size: .; J: TRBJ2-1; CDR3: ATSDPTGNGGPGSHEQF
V: TRBV20-1; size: few; J: TRBJ2-1; CDR3: SARWEKGQTGNEQF
V: TRBV5-1; size: many; J: TRBJ2-3; CDR3: ASSLGTSGNTDTQY
V: TRBV18; size: many; J: TRBJ2-1; CDR3: ASSPGTRSSYNEQF
V: TRBV6-6; size: many; J: TRBJ2-3; CDR3: ASSDSDTQY
V: TRBV6-5; size: many; J: TRBJ2-7; CDR3: ASSLAGGPSYEQY
V: TRBV7-2; size: .; J: TRBJ2-1; CDR3: ASSYPSPGRYNEQF
V: TRBV20-1; size: .; J: TRBJ1-2; CDR3: SARETGTGGYT
V: TRBV20-1; size: many; J: TRBJ2-1; CDR3: SAPGQVNEQF
V: TRBV5-1; size: .; J: TRBJ2-5; CDR3: ASTLLVAEKETQY
V: TRBV24-1; size: .; J: TRBJ2-3; CDR3: ATTGTPTDTQY
V: TRBV11-2; size: .; J: TRBJ1-4; CDR3: ASSLSPNEKLF
V: TRBV27; size: .; J: TRBJ2-6; CDR3: ASSFFGANVLT
V: TRBV20-1; size: .; J: TRBJ2-1; CDR3: SAVGPDKFNEQF
V: TRBV5-1; size: many; J: TRBJ2-5; CDR3: ASRLRGTGQETQY
V: TRBV4-3; size: few; J: TRBJ2-1; CDR3: ASSQDFWDRGRNEQF
V: TRBV18; size: .; J: TRBJ2-3; CDR3: ASSPRGITDTQY
V: TRBV16; size: .; J: TRBJ2-7; CDR3: ASSQLSGLSYEQY
V: TRBV28; size: .; J: TRBJ2-7; CDR3: ATSPGQGTIEQY
V: TRBV29-1; size: many; J: TRBJ2-5; CDR3: SVVGSQETQY
V: TRBV19; size: few; J: TRBJ2-7; CDR3: ASSNLREQY
V: TRBV20-1; size: few; J: TRBJ2-3; CDR3: CARTSGRARTDTQY
V: TRBV7-8; size: .; J: TRBJ1-2; CDR3: ASSLGDRASNYGYT
V: TRBV29-1; size: few; J: TRBJ2-1; CDR3: SVYASPGNEQF
V: TRBV7-2; size: .; J: TRBJ2-7; CDR3: ASSLAGDSHEQY